This entry features one T cell receptor beta chain sequence. The germline gives CDR1 ENHRY, CDR2 SYGVKD. The CDR3 consists of 14 residues. J lost 2 bases, V lost 5 bases, and 5 bases had no gene match. This entry belongs to a study of blood T cells in healthy people across ages. PCR was performed a second time for about 7 to 11 cycles using a sample-barcoded 5' primer and a J-beta primer mix. TCRdb re-analysed the 5' RACE reads in MiXCR, keeping a single row per CDR3 protein. The data contain some 760,000 distinct CDR3 sequences, 20% to 25% of them singletons. These records were also assigned to another study, of T cells of mothers and their children.

The rearrangement joins TRBV10-3 to TRBJ2-5; 7 bases fit TRBD1. The sequenced sample consisted of blood. The TCR sequence derives from a boy aged 5-17 years in good health. The CDR3 sequence: CAISSRQGQETQYF. For the CDR3, the DNA is TGTGCCATCAGTAGCCGACAGGGACAAGAGACCCAGTACTTC.